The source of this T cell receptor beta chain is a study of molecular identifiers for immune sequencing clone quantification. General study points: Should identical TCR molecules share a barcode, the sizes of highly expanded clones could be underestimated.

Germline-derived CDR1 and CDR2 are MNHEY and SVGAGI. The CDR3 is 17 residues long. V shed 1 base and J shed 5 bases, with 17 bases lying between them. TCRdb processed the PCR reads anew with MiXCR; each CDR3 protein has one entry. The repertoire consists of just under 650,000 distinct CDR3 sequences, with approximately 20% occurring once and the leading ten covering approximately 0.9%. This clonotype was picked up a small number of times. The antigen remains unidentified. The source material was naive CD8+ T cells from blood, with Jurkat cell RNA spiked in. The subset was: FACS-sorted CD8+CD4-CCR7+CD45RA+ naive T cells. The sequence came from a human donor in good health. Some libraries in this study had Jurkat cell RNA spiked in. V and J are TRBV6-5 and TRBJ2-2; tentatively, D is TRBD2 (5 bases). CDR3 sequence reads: CASSYLGGRRGTGELFF. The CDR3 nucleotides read TGTGCCAGCAGTTACTTGGGTGGAAGACGCGGGACCGGGGAGCTGTTTTTT.